Each of the 15 T cell receptor beta chains below was sequenced from the same sample in a study of T cell responses to AZD1222 COVID-19 vaccine. TCRdb's copy holds only in-frame clones and misses some; the assay was immunoSEQ multiplex PCR. The sample yields about 81,000 clones, about nine tenths seen once. This specimen was peripheral blood, taken 28 days after the second AZD1222 dose. The receptors come from an adult who received the AZD1222 COVID-19 vaccine.

V and J are TRBV6-2 or TRBV6-3 and TRBJ2-3, with 7 bases lining up with TRBD2. This CDR3 has 16 amino acids. Unmatched junction bases numbered 9, after V lost 0 bases and J lost 6 bases. Germline V gene sequence: CDR1 MNHEY, CDR2 SVGEGT. The CDR3, as DNA: TGTGCCAGCAGTTACTCGAAGACTAGCAGTGCGGATACGCAGTATTTT. The encoded protein is CASSYSKTSSADTQYF.

This clone was detected only once. The V and J genes are TRBV7-9 and TRBJ1-1; D gene unclear. The CDR3 totals 14 residues. Germline loops: CDR1 SEHNR, CDR2 FQNEAQ (reference sequence). With 5 bases removed from V and 3 bases from J, the gap between germline ends came to 13 bases. Here the CDR3 DNA reads TGTGCCAGCAGCCTAACGACGGGTTACACTGAAGCTTTCTTT. This encodes CASSLTTGYTEAFF.

This chain joins TRBV6-1 and TRBJ2-3; D is possibly TRBD1 (6 bases). The V gene lost 9 bases and the J gene lost 4 bases, with 20 bases spanning the gap. This CDR3 comprises 15 residues. CDR1 and CDR2 from the germline V gene are MNHNS and SASEGT. Here the CDR3 DNA reads TGTGCCAGTAACAGGGTTTGGTCCCGGGCAGATACGCAGTATTTT. Translation gives CASNRVWSRADTQYF.

J is TRBJ2-1 and V is TRBV6-5, with 9 bases identical to TRBD2. V shed 6 bases, J shed 5 bases, and the junction held 8 bases outside the gene matches. CDR3 length: 15 residues. The germline V gene encodes CDR1 MNHEY and CDR2 SVGAGI. The CDR3 DNA reads TGTGCCAGCAGCGATCAGGTAGCGGGGGACAATGAGCAGTTCTTC. It specifies CASSDQVAGDNEQFF.

The chain couples TRBV6-1 to TRBJ1-4; D possibly corresponds to TRBD1 (5 bases). This CDR3 has 14 amino acids. Trimming took 2 bases from V and 3 from J, leaving 7 bases between them. CDR1 is MNHNS and CDR2 is SASEGT in the germline V gene. CDR3 DNA sequence: TGTGCCAGCAGTGAACGAGGGGCTAATGAAAAACTGTTTTTT. Translated: CASSERGANEKLFF.

This chain joins TRBV4-2 and TRBJ2-2; 8 bases align to TRBD1. CDR3 length: 15 amino acids. CDR1 is LGHNA, CDR2 YNFKEQ, per germline. V lost 2 bases to trimming and J lost 5 bases; unmatched junction nucleotides: 4. The CDR3 DNA reads as TGTGCCAGCAGCCAAACCAGGGGGCGGACCGGGGAGCTGTTTTTT. It yields the protein CASSQTRGRTGELFF.

The chain links TRBV5-6 to TRBJ2-3; possible D gene TRBD1, 5 bases. The ends were cut back, 1 base at V and 4 bases at J, with 7 bases in the middle. Germline V lookup: CDR1 SGHDT, CDR2 YYEEEE. CDR3 length: 13 amino acids. CDR3 DNA sequence: TGTGCCAGCAGCTTGTGGGGCCCAGATACGCAGTATTTT. It specifies CASSLWGPDTQYF.

CDR3: CASSTTTGGAGGVGELFF. CDR3 nucleotide sequence: TGTGCCAGCAGTACAACGACAGGGGGCGCCGGGGGAGTCGGGGAGCTGTTTTTT. The J gene is TRBJ2-2, the V gene TRBV6-2 or TRBV6-3, with 10 bases identical to TRBD1. Germline CDR1 MNHEY, CDR2 SVGEGT. The V gene end was trimmed by 5 bases and the J gene end by 7 bases; junction bases not matched to a gene: 16. The CDR3 totals 18 residues.

This clone was seen ten or more times. This sequence joins TRBV20-1 and TRBJ1-2, with D unresolved. V lost 5 bases and J 12 bases, leaving 16 bases between the germline ends. Germline CDR1 and CDR2: DFQATT and SNEGSKA (reference sequence). This CDR3 is built from 11 residues. CDR3 sequence reads: CSARIGGWDTF. The CDR3 DNA reads TGCAGTGCTCGAATAGGAGGATGGGACACCTTC.

V and J are TRBV6-5 and TRBJ1-2; D may be TRBD1 (6 bases). Germline V gene lookup returns CDR1 MNHEY and CDR2 SVGAGI. This CDR3 has 14 amino acids. With 5 bases removed from V and 3 bases from J, the gap between germline ends came to 13 bases. CDR3 amino acids: CASSLHRQDYGYTF. Written as DNA, the CDR3 is TGTGCCAGCAGTCTGCATCGACAGGACTATGGCTACACCTTC.

This clone has only a few counts. The V and J genes are TRBV23-1 and TRBJ1-3; D gene unclear. TRBV23-1 carries the ORF label, with uncertain function. The CDR3 length is 18 residues. V lost 0 bases and J lost 2, with 17 bases in between. CDR3 nucleotides: TGCGCCAGCAGTCAATCTTCCGGTCCCGCTAAGACTGGAAACACCATATATTTT. Translating it yields CASSQSSGPAKTGNTIYF.

V usage is TRBV2 and J usage is TRBJ2-2, with 8 bases identical to TRBD2. Germline trimming cut 8 bases from V and 6 bases from J; bases unmatched to any gene: 17. This CDR3 has 17 amino acids. The germline V gene has CDR1 SNHLY and CDR2 FYNNEI. The DNA for the CDR3 is TGTGCCAGCCTCGGATGGGACCGGGGGGGGTCGGCCGGGGAGCTGTTTTTT. Amino acids: CASLGWDRGGSAGELFF.

The rearrangement uses TRBV6-1 and TRBJ1-2, with 11 bases lining up with TRBD1. The CDR3 has 14 residues. Germline V gene lookup returns CDR1 MNHNS and CDR2 SASEGT. With V trimmed by 7 bases and J by 7 bases, 8 bases remained unmatched. The CDR3 reads CASTLGQGDSGYTF. The CDR3 nucleotides are TGTGCCAGCACCCTGGGACAGGGGGATAGTGGCTACACCTTC.

This chain links TRBV27 with TRBJ1-6; D unclear. There are 12 residues in the CDR3. CDR1 MNHEY and CDR2 SMNVEV come from the germline V gene (reference sequence). V shed 3 bases and J shed 13 bases, with 10 bases lying between them. CDR3 loop: CASSFGFGPLHF. CDR3 in DNA: TGTGCCAGCAGTTTTGGGTTCGGGCCCCTCCACTTT.

The chain recombines TRBV3-1 (or the pseudogene TRBV3-2) with TRBJ2-2; D is perhaps TRBD2 (5 bases). Trimming removed 1 base from V and 7 bases from J, with 10 bases in between. This CDR3 contains 14 residues. CDR1 and CDR2 from the germline V gene are LGHDT and YNNKEL (reference sequence). In nucleotides, the CDR3 is TGTGCCAGCAGCCAAGTTGCTAGCAACGGGGAGCTGTTTTTT. Protein product: CASSQVASNGELFF.